The clone carrying this T cell receptor (beta chain) was observed a few times. The data were taken from a study of cytomegalovirus exposure and HLA in healthy donors. The germline V gene encodes CDR1 MNHEY and CDR2 SMNVEV (reference sequence). Losses at the gene ends were 8 bases for V and 0 bases for J; bases not matched to a gene: 10. The CDR3 loop spans 16 amino acids. The PCR was carried out with 60 Vbeta primers and 13 Jbeta primers. Method: immunoSEQ multiplex PCR; TCRdb's copy keeps in-frame clones and lacks some. The table lists approximately 170,000 clones, 77% of them singletons. Sequenced sample: PBMCs. V and J are TRBV27 and TRBJ2-3; TRBD2 matches at 8 bases. This clonotype was obtained from a woman in her 40s in good health and CMV-seropositive. The CDR3 protein is CASGVAGSSSTDTQYF. In DNA form, the CDR3 reads TGTGCCAGCGGGGTAGCGGGGTCGTCTAGCACAGATACGCAGTATTTT.